This TCR beta chain was documented in a study of CD8+ T cells in alopecia areata. Study results and caveats: There were many expanded lesional clones persisting in scalp and blood during tofacitinib. Unlike in mice, where it was clearer, TCR sharing across patients was less clear, possibly HLA-related.

TCR sequencing used cDNA made by reverse transcription of extracted RNA. Repertoires were generated with immunoSEQ multiplex PCR, while TCRdb's copy carries only in-frame clones and drops some. Of 140,000 to 150,000 clones in the sample, nearly 55% were seen once. As to treatment: oral pan-JAK inhibitor, 5-10 mg twice daily. Peripheral blood, together with lesional scalp punch biopsies, was collected from alopecia areata patients. Isolation of CD4+ and CD8+ T cells from PBMCs was achieved by sorting. Germline V CDR1 and CDR2: MNHEY, SMNVEV (reference sequence). This CDR3 has 14 amino acids. V was shortened by 6 bases and J by 5 bases, with 14 bases between the two germline ends. At least ten counts were recorded for this clone. Its specificity is not known.

The receptor comes from a human donor with alopecia areata. Sequencing used CD8+ T cells sorted from blood, obtained at week 4, from a patient treated with tofacitinib. V gene TRBV27 combines with J gene TRBJ2-1; D might be TRBD1 (6 bases). This CDR3 is CASRIGGGNNEQFF. CDR3 in DNA: TGTGCCAGCAGGATAGGGGGTGGGAACAATGAGCAGTTCTTC.